These T cell receptor beta chains were read from a single sample in a study of CD8+ T cells in alopecia areata. TCRdb keeps only in-frame clones here, not all; method: immunoSEQ multiplex PCR. The sample gives around 140,000 clones, roughly 61% of which show up once; around 6% is in the top ten. The sequencing here drew on CD4+ T cells sorted from blood, taken at week 0. The receptors derive from a human donor with alopecia areata. The CDR3 runs from the conserved cysteine through the conserved F or W. A D gene is named only where the DNA matches it firmly. Size values are once, few and many counts, or a class for expanded clones, and some rows have none.

j_gene: TRBJ2-2; len: 17; v_gene: TRBV29-1; abundance: .; d_gene: TRBD2; CDR3aa: CSATGLAGDPHTGELFF; CDR3nt: TGCAGCGCCACGGGACTAGCGGGGGACCCTCACACCGGGGAGCTGTTTTTT
j_gene: TRBJ2-3; len: 16; v_gene: TRBV7-9; abundance: few; d_gene: TRBD2; CDR3aa: CASSHSGGGAGDTQYF; CDR3nt: TGTGCCAGCAGCCATTCGGGCGGGGGGGCCGGCGATACGCAGTATTTT
j_gene: TRBJ1-5; len: 15; v_gene: TRBV5-1; abundance: few; d_gene: .; CDR3aa: CASSKDGNSNQPQHF; CDR3nt: TGCGCCAGCAGCAAGGACGGGAATAGCAATCAGCCCCAGCATTTT
j_gene: TRBJ1-5; len: 18; v_gene: TRBV2; abundance: .; d_gene: .; CDR3aa: CASSEREPRIGGNQPQHF; CDR3nt: TGTGCCAGCAGTGAAAGGGAACCCAGGATAGGGGGCAATCAGCCCCAGCATTTT
j_gene: TRBJ2-3; len: 15; v_gene: TRBV10-1; abundance: .; d_gene: TRBD2; CDR3aa: CASSENAGGTPLQYF; CDR3nt: TGCGCCAGCAGTGAGAATGCGGGGGGCACTCCTCTGCAGTATTTT
j_gene: TRBJ2-7; len: 13; v_gene: TRBV25-1; abundance: few; d_gene: .; CDR3aa: CASRGQVNGEQYF; CDR3nt: TGTGCCAGCAGAGGGCAGGTAAACGGCGAGCAGTACTTC
j_gene: TRBJ2-5; len: 15; v_gene: TRBV4-2; abundance: .; d_gene: TRBD1; CDR3aa: CASSRVGTGEETQYF; CDR3nt: TGTGCCAGCAGCCGGGTAGGGACAGGGGAAGAGACCCAGTACTTC
j_gene: TRBJ2-2; len: 15; v_gene: TRBV7-2; abundance: .; d_gene: .; CDR3aa: CASSFNPTSTGELFF; CDR3nt: TGTGCCAGCAGCTTCAATCCTACATCCACCGGGGAGCTGTTTTTT
j_gene: TRBJ1-6; len: 14; v_gene: TRBV18; abundance: few; d_gene: .; CDR3aa: CASSPGGASSPLHF; CDR3nt: TGTGCCAGCTCACCAGGGGGCGCTTCTTCACCCCTCCACTTT
j_gene: TRBJ2-7; len: 15; v_gene: TRBV7-2; abundance: .; d_gene: TRBD2; CDR3aa: CASSQTSGGLYEQYF; CDR3nt: TGTGCCAGCAGCCAAACGAGCGGGGGCCTGTACGAGCAGTACTTC
j_gene: TRBJ1-1; len: 16; v_gene: TRBV6-6; abundance: .; d_gene: .; CDR3aa: CASRPSTGAGNTEAFF; CDR3nt: TGTGCCAGCAGACCTTCGACGGGGGCGGGAAACACTGAAGCTTTCTTT
j_gene: TRBJ1-1; len: 12; v_gene: TRBV10-3; abundance: few; d_gene: .; CDR3aa: CAISDIRDFPAF; CDR3nt: TGTGCCATCAGTGATATAAGGGATTTTCCGGCCTTT
j_gene: TRBJ2-1; len: 16; v_gene: TRBV12-5; abundance: .; d_gene: TRBD1; CDR3aa: CASGSSLDRGSDEQFF; CDR3nt: TGTGCTAGTGGTTCCTCGTTGGACAGGGGTAGCGATGAGCAGTTCTTC
j_gene: TRBJ2-3; len: 12; v_gene: TRBV30; abundance: .; d_gene: .; CDR3aa: CAWSGGTDTQYF; CDR3nt: TGTGCCTGGAGTGGCGGGACAGATACGCAGTATTTT
j_gene: TRBJ2-5; len: 13; v_gene: TRBV19; abundance: .; d_gene: TRBD1; CDR3aa: CASSMDRRETQYF; CDR3nt: TGTGCCAGTAGTATGGACAGGAGGGAGACCCAGTACTTC
j_gene: TRBJ2-1; len: 15; v_gene: TRBV7-2; abundance: .; d_gene: TRBD2; CDR3aa: CASSLRSSGVTEQFF; CDR3nt: TGTGCCAGCAGCTTACGGAGTAGCGGGGTGACTGAGCAGTTCTTC
j_gene: TRBJ2-5; len: 14; v_gene: TRBV7-2; abundance: .; d_gene: TRBD1; CDR3aa: CASSFATGGKTQYF; CDR3nt: TGTGCCAGCAGCTTTGCGACAGGGGGCAAAACCCAGTACTTC
j_gene: TRBJ1-4; len: 13; v_gene: TRBV2; abundance: .; d_gene: .; CDR3aa: CASSERGDEKLFF; CDR3nt: TGTGCCAGCAGTGAACGGGGAGATGAAAAACTGTTTTTT
j_gene: TRBJ1-1; len: 13; v_gene: TRBV29-1; abundance: few; d_gene: .; CDR3aa: CSVVRQSGTEAFF; CDR3nt: TGCAGCGTTGTTAGACAATCGGGCACTGAAGCTTTCTTT
j_gene: TRBJ1-5; len: 16; v_gene: TRBV4-2; abundance: .; d_gene: .; CDR3aa: CASSRGGGLRQEPQHF; CDR3nt: TGTGCCAGCAGCCGAGGGGGGGGCCTACGCCAAGAACCCCAGCATTTT
j_gene: TRBJ2-7; len: 14; v_gene: TRBV5-1; abundance: .; d_gene: .; CDR3aa: CASSMTGSSYEQYF; CDR3nt: TGCGCCAGCAGCATGACAGGTTCCTCCTACGAGCAGTACTTC
j_gene: TRBJ2-3; len: 17; v_gene: TRBV4-3; abundance: few; d_gene: TRBD1; CDR3aa: CASSQDPRGSGTDTQYF; CDR3nt: TGCGCCAGCAGCCAAGATCCCAGGGGGTCCGGCACAGATACGCAGTATTTT
j_gene: TRBJ1-2; len: 13; v_gene: TRBV30; abundance: .; d_gene: .; CDR3aa: CAWSGRVTYGYTF; CDR3nt: TGTGCCTGGAGCGGCAGGGTAACCTATGGCTACACCTTC
j_gene: TRBJ2-7; len: 14; v_gene: TRBV2; abundance: .; d_gene: TRBD1; CDR3aa: CASITRGTGSEQYF; CDR3nt: TGTGCCAGCATCACCAGAGGGACAGGGAGCGAGCAGTACTTC
j_gene: TRBJ1-2; len: 16; v_gene: TRBV4-3; abundance: .; d_gene: .; CDR3aa: CASSQGAGTDPYGYTF; CDR3nt: TGCGCCAGCAGCCAAGGGGCAGGGACCGACCCTTATGGCTACACCTTC
j_gene: TRBJ2-3; len: 13; v_gene: TRBV6-5; abundance: .; d_gene: TRBD2; CDR3aa: CASSGENTDTQYF; CDR3nt: TGTGCCTCAAGCGGGGAGAACACAGATACGCAGTATTTT
j_gene: TRBJ2-5; len: 15; v_gene: TRBV7-2; abundance: .; d_gene: TRBD2; CDR3aa: CASSRLAGGRGTQYF; CDR3nt: TGTGCCAGCAGCAGACTAGCGGGGGGTCGTGGGACCCAGTACTTC
j_gene: TRBJ1-2; len: 16; v_gene: TRBV7-8; abundance: .; d_gene: TRBD1; CDR3aa: CASSSKTGVDNYGYTF; CDR3nt: TGTGCCAGCAGCTCTAAAACAGGGGTGGATAACTATGGCTACACCTTC
j_gene: TRBJ2-5; len: 13; v_gene: TRBV2; abundance: .; d_gene: TRBD1; CDR3aa: CASSFRQGETQYF; CDR3nt: TGTGCCAGCAGTTTTCGACAGGGGGAGACCCAGTACTTC
j_gene: TRBJ2-1; len: 16; v_gene: TRBV19; abundance: .; d_gene: TRBD1; CDR3aa: CASSTIPGTGGYEQFF; CDR3nt: TGTGCCAGTAGTACGATCCCCGGGACAGGGGGATATGAGCAGTTCTTC
j_gene: TRBJ1-2; len: 15; v_gene: TRBV4-2; abundance: few; d_gene: .; CDR3aa: CASSLSSALGRGYTF; CDR3nt: TGTGCCAGCAGCCTGAGCAGTGCCCTAGGCCGTGGCTACACCTTC
j_gene: TRBJ1-6; len: 11; v_gene: TRBV2; abundance: once; d_gene: .; CDR3aa: CASRRDSPLHF; CDR3nt: TGTGCCAGCAGGAGGGATTCACCCCTCCACTTT
j_gene: TRBJ2-1; len: 9; v_gene: TRBV29-1; abundance: .; d_gene: .; CDR3aa: CSVGTPQFF; CDR3nt: TGCAGCGTTGGGACACCGCAGTTCTTC
j_gene: TRBJ2-3; len: 14; v_gene: TRBV19; abundance: .; d_gene: TRBD2; CDR3aa: CASSGASGGSTQYF; CDR3nt: TGTGCCAGTAGTGGGGCTAGCGGGGGATCTACGCAGTATTTT
j_gene: TRBJ2-5; len: 13; v_gene: TRBV30; abundance: .; d_gene: .; CDR3aa: CAWSGSGAETQYF; CDR3nt: TGTGCCTGGAGTGGTTCAGGGGCGGAGACCCAGTACTTC
j_gene: TRBJ2-3; len: 13; v_gene: TRBV6-5; abundance: few; d_gene: .; CDR3aa: CASRGPPGGTQYF; CDR3nt: TGTGCCAGCAGGGGACCTCCCGGCGGTACGCAGTATTTT
j_gene: TRBJ2-7; len: 14; v_gene: TRBV2; abundance: .; d_gene: TRBD1; CDR3aa: CASMGTAGAGEQYF; CDR3nt: TGTGCCAGCATGGGGACAGCAGGGGCGGGCGAGCAGTACTTC
j_gene: TRBJ1-2; len: 11; v_gene: TRBV29-1; abundance: .; d_gene: .; CDR3aa: CSVGINYGYTF; CDR3nt: TGCAGCGTTGGGATTAACTATGGCTACACCTTC
j_gene: TRBJ1-1; len: 11; v_gene: TRBV29-1; abundance: .; d_gene: .; CDR3aa: CSAHMNTEAFF; CDR3nt: TGCAGCGCACACATGAACACTGAAGCTTTCTTT
j_gene: TRBJ2-2; len: 15; v_gene: TRBV2; abundance: .; d_gene: .; CDR3aa: CASSAKGRSTGELFF; CDR3nt: TGTGCCAGCAGTGCCAAGGGGCGTAGCACCGGGGAGCTGTTTTTT
j_gene: TRBJ2-3; len: 16; v_gene: TRBV5-4; abundance: .; d_gene: TRBD1; CDR3aa: CASSLGRGRGTDTQYF; CDR3nt: TGTGCCAGCAGCCTTGGCAGGGGGCGGGGCACAGATACGCAGTATTTT
j_gene: TRBJ1-5; len: 13; v_gene: TRBV9; abundance: .; d_gene: .; CDR3aa: CASSVGGSQPQHF; CDR3nt: TGTGCCAGCAGCGTAGGGGGAAGTCAGCCCCAGCATTTT
j_gene: TRBJ2-3; len: 15; v_gene: TRBV4-1; abundance: .; d_gene: .; CDR3aa: CASRPQRRGPDTQYF; CDR3nt: TGCGCCAGCAGACCTCAGAGGAGGGGGCCAGATACGCAGTATTTT
j_gene: TRBJ2-7; len: 14; v_gene: TRBV7-9; abundance: .; d_gene: TRBD1; CDR3aa: CASSLGQGAYEQYF; CDR3nt: TGTGCCAGCAGCTTAGGGCAGGGGGCCTACGAGCAGTACTTC
j_gene: TRBJ2-5; len: 14; v_gene: TRBV7-9; abundance: few; d_gene: TRBD1; CDR3aa: CASTNRGSGETQYF; CDR3nt: TGTGCCAGCACCAACAGGGGGAGCGGGGAGACCCAGTACTTC
j_gene: TRBJ1-2; len: 13; v_gene: TRBV29-1; abundance: .; d_gene: .; CDR3aa: CSVATGTNYGYTF; CDR3nt: TGCAGCGTTGCCACAGGGACTAACTATGGCTACACCTTC
j_gene: TRBJ2-1; len: 15; v_gene: TRBV7-3; abundance: .; d_gene: TRBD2; CDR3aa: CASSSTSGVYNEQFF; CDR3nt: TGTGCCAGCAGCTCGACTAGCGGGGTCTACAATGAGCAGTTCTTC
j_gene: TRBJ2-1; len: 16; v_gene: TRBV2; abundance: .; d_gene: TRBD1; CDR3aa: CASSGLETGVIDEQFF; CDR3nt: TGTGCCAGCAGTGGATTAGAGACAGGGGTAATTGATGAGCAGTTCTTC
j_gene: TRBJ1-5; len: 14; v_gene: TRBV7-2; abundance: .; d_gene: .; CDR3aa: CASSLGQSNQPQHF; CDR3nt: TGTGCCAGCAGCTTAGGACAGAGCAATCAGCCCCAGCATTTT
j_gene: TRBJ2-5; len: 16; v_gene: TRBV7-2; abundance: .; d_gene: .; CDR3aa: CASSLGWGRRGETQYF; CDR3nt: TGTGCCAGCAGCTTAGGTTGGGGGCGGAGGGGAGAGACCCAGTACTTC
j_gene: TRBJ1-2; len: 15; v_gene: TRBV27; abundance: few; d_gene: .; CDR3aa: CASSSPGRQSYGYTF; CDR3nt: TGTGCCAGCAGTTCCCCTGGACGGCAGAGCTATGGCTACACCTTC
j_gene: TRBJ2-6; len: 16; v_gene: TRBV5-4; abundance: .; d_gene: .; CDR3aa: CASSLSGFSGANVLTF; CDR3nt: TGTGCCAGCAGCTTGTCAGGGTTCTCTGGGGCCAACGTCCTGACTTTC
j_gene: TRBJ1-1; len: 13; v_gene: TRBV7-2; abundance: few; d_gene: .; CDR3aa: CASSRRTDTEAFF; CDR3nt: TGTGCCAGCAGCCGTCGGACAGACACTGAAGCTTTCTTT
j_gene: TRBJ2-5; len: 15; v_gene: TRBV5-6; abundance: .; d_gene: TRBD1; CDR3aa: CASCNPGTGEETQYF; CDR3nt: TGTGCCAGCTGTAACCCCGGGACAGGCGAAGAGACCCAGTACTTC
j_gene: TRBJ2-7; len: 13; v_gene: TRBV5-6; abundance: many; d_gene: .; CDR3aa: CASRSGGGNEQYF; CDR3nt: TGTGCCAGCAGATCAGGAGGCGGCAACGAGCAGTACTTC
j_gene: TRBJ1-2; len: 13; v_gene: TRBV29-1; abundance: .; d_gene: .; CDR3aa: CSVAAAANYGYTF; CDR3nt: TGCAGCGTTGCGGCAGCCGCTAACTATGGCTACACCTTC
j_gene: TRBJ1-2; len: 11; v_gene: TRBV27; abundance: .; d_gene: .; CDR3aa: CASSSGNGYTF; CDR3nt: TGTGCCAGCAGTTCGGGAAATGGCTACACCTTC
j_gene: TRBJ1-4; len: 15; v_gene: TRBV7-2; abundance: .; d_gene: TRBD1; CDR3aa: CASRPTGVANEKLFF; CDR3nt: TGTGCCAGCAGACCAACAGGGGTCGCTAATGAAAAACTGTTTTTT